This TCR beta chain was observed in a study of early T cells in non-severe SARS-CoV-2 infection. Study in general: Sequencing used unsorted whole-blood bulk RNA, so chains lack pairing. Study-level results: VDJdb matches were skewed toward anti-spike CD8 T cell responses.

At least ten counts were recorded for this clonotype. What it recognizes is unknown. Individual cDNA molecules received unique molecular identifiers during library preparation. One entry per CDR3 protein results from TCRdb running MiXCR on the 5' RACE reads. This sample carries approximately 35,000 distinct CDR3 sequences, around 7% of them seen once, and the ten largest clones take about 13%. CDR1 and CDR2 from the germline V gene are LGHNA and YSLEER. CDR3 length equals 16 residues. With 0 bases clipped from V and 6 bases from J, the junction kept 10 bases outside the gene matches. The J gene is TRBJ1-2, the V gene TRBV4-3, with 7 bases that match TRBD1. The origin of this receptor is an adult who was a healthcare worker with PCR-confirmed SARS-CoV-2 infection or an uninfected control (not recorded which). Sample: whole blood, taken at baseline. In DNA, the CDR3 is TGCGCCAGCAGCCAAGATCCTGCAGGGGGTTTGGATGGCTACACCTTC. Protein product: CASSQDPAGGLDGYTF.